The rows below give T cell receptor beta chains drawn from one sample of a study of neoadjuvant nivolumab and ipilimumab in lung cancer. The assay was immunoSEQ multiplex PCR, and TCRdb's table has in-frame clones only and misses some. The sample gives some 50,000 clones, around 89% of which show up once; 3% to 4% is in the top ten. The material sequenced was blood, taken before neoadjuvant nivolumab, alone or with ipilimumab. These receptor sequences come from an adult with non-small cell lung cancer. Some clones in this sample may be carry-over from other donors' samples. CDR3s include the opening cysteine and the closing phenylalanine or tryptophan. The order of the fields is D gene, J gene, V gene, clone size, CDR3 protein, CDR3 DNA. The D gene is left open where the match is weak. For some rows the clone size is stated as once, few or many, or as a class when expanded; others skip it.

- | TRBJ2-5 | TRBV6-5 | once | CASRRTHETQYF | TGTGCCAGCAGGAGGACACACGAGACCCAGTACTTC
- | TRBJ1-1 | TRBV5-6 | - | CASSLKWVNTEAFF | TGTGCCAGCAGCTTGAAGTGGGTGAACACTGAAGCTTTCTTT
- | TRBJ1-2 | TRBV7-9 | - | CASSTLQVNYGYTF | TGTGCCAGCAGCACACTACAGGTTAACTATGGCTACACCTTC
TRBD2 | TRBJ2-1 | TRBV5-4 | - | CASKTSGRNEQFF | TGTGCCAGCAAGACTAGCGGGAGAAATGAGCAGTTCTTC
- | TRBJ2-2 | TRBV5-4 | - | CASSPQTRSAETGELFF | TGTGCCAGCAGCCCCCAGACTAGGTCGGCCGAGACCGGGGAGCTGTTTTTT
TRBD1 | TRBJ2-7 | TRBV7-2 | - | CASRFRGQGTYEQYF | TGTGCCAGCAGATTTAGGGGACAGGGGACCTACGAGCAGTACTTC
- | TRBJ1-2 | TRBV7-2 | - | CASSLPGNYGYTF | TGTGCCAGCAGCTTACCAGGGAACTATGGCTACACCTTC
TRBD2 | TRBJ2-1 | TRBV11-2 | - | CASSQREGGDEQFF | TGTGCCAGCAGTCAGCGGGAGGGTGGGGATGAGCAGTTCTTC
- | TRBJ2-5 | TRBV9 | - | CASSPGLRSYQETQYF | TGTGCCAGCAGCCCCGGGTTGAGGTCCTATCAAGAGACCCAGTACTTC
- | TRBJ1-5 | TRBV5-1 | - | CASSLYGHQPQHF | TGCGCCAGCAGCTTGTACGGGCATCAGCCCCAGCATTTT
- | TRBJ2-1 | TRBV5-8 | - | CASSPWTVRDSYNEQFF | TGTGCCAGCAGCCCCTGGACAGTACGCGACTCCTACAATGAGCAGTTCTTC
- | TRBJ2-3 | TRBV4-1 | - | CASSQDNPNPEDTQYF | TGCGCCAGCAGCCAAGATAACCCGAACCCGGAAGATACGCAGTATTTT
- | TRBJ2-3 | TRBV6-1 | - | CASSEGGSTQYF | TGTGCCAGCAGCGAGGGTGGAAGTACGCAGTATTTT
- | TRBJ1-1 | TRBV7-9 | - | CASTLMGTEAFF | TGTGCCAGCACCTTGATGGGTACTGAAGCTTTCTTT
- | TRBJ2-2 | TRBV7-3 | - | CASSLNTGELFF | TGTGCCAGCAGCTTGAACACCGGGGAGCTGTTTTTT
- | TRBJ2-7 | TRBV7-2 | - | CASSLVWEYEQYF | TGTGCCAGCAGCCTCGTCTGGGAGTACGAGCAGTACTTC
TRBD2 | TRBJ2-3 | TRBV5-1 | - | CASSRGLAEDTQYF | TGCGCCAGCAGCCGGGGACTAGCGGAAGATACGCAGTATTTT
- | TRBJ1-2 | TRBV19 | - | CASSRWRGGNLYGYTF | TGTGCCAGTAGTCGATGGCGGGGGGGCAACCTCTATGGCTACACCTTC
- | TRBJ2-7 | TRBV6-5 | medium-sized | CASSYNRYEQYF | TGTGCCAGCAGTTACAACCGCTACGAGCAGTACTTC
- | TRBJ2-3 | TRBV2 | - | CASSAQLPPDTQYF | TGTGCCAGCAGCGCACAGCTCCCTCCAGATACGCAGTATTTT
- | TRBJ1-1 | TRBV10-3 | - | CAIGPEGIEAFF | TGTGCCATCGGACCTGAGGGTATAGAAGCTTTCTTT
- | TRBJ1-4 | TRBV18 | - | CASSWDRTNEKLFF | TGTGCCAGCTCATGGGATCGAACTAATGAAAAACTGTTTTTT
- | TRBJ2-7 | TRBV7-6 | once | CASSLGVGLDEQYF | TGTGCCAGCAGCCTTGGAGTAGGATTGGACGAGCAGTACTTC
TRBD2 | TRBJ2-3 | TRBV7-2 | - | CASSLRIAGGPSTDTQYF | TGTGCCAGCAGCTTAAGAATAGCGGGAGGGCCAAGCACAGATACGCAGTATTTT
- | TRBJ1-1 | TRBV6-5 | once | CASSYEETNTEAFF | TGTGCCAGCAGTTACGAGGAGACGAACACTGAAGCTTTCTTT
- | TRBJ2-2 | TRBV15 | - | CATRWGFANTGELFF | TGTGCCACCCGATGGGGGTTCGCGAACACCGGGGAGCTGTTTTTT
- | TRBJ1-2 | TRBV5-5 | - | CASSLASVGGGGYTF | TGTGCCAGCAGCTTGGCCTCTGTGGGTGGAGGGGGCTACACCTTC
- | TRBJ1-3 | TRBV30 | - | CAWSAAVRSGNTIYF | TGTGCCTGGAGTGCGGCAGTCCGCTCTGGAAACACCATATATTTT
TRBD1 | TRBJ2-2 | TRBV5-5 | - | CASSVRTGDTGELFF | TGTGCCAGCAGCGTTAGGACAGGGGACACCGGGGAGCTGTTTTTT
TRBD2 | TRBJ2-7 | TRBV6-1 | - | CASSSTSGLSYEQYF | TGTGCCAGCAGTAGTACTAGCGGACTCTCCTACGAGCAGTACTTC
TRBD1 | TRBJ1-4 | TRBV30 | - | CAWSPQGGEKLFF | TGTGCCTGGAGTCCGCAGGGGGGTGAAAAACTGTTTTTT
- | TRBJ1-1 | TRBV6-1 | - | CASSEGWQNTEAFF | TGTGCCAGCAGTGAAGGGTGGCAGAACACTGAAGCTTTCTTT
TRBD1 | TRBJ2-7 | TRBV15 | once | CATQRGGDRGKHEQYF | TGTGCCACACAGAGGGGAGGAGACAGGGGTAAGCACGAGCAGTACTTC
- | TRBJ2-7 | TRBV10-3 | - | CAISESDSYEQYF | TGTGCCATCAGTGAGTCCGACTCCTACGAGCAGTACTTC
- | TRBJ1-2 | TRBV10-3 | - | CAISEQDYGYTF | TGTGCCATCAGTGAACAGGACTATGGCTACACCTTC
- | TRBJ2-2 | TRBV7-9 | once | CASSPETITGELFF | TGTGCCAGCAGCCCGGAGACAATCACCGGGGAGCTGTTTTTT
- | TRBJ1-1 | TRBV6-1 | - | CASSEGHSRPNTEAFF | TGTGCCAGCAGTGAAGGCCATTCAAGACCGAACACTGAAGCTTTCTTT
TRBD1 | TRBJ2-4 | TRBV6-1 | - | CASSTRQGSNIQYF | TGTGCCAGCAGTACCAGACAGGGTTCCAACATTCAGTACTTC
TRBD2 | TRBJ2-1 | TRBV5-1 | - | CASSLAGLAGFGNEQFF | TGCGCCAGCAGCTTGGCCGGACTAGCGGGTTTTGGCAATGAGCAGTTCTTC
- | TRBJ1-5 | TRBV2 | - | CASSGGNQPQHF | TGTGCCAGCAGTGGGGGGAATCAGCCCCAGCATTTT
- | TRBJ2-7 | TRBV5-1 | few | CASSLNGDEQYF | TGCGCCAGCAGCTTGAATGGGGACGAGCAGTACTTC
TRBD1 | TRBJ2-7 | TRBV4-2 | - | CASSQESGQGGYEQYF | TGTGCCAGCAGCCAAGAATCCGGACAGGGAGGCTACGAGCAGTACTTC
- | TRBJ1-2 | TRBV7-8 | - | CASSLGPFDYGYTF | TGTGCCAGCAGCTTAGGGCCGTTTGATTATGGCTACACCTTC
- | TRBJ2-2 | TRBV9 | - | CASSEVTTDGELFF | TGTGCCAGCAGCGAGGTGACCACAGACGGGGAGCTGTTTTTT
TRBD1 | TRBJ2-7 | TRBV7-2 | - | CASSSGDRAWGGEQYF | TGTGCCAGCAGCTCGGGGGACAGGGCTTGGGGTGGGGAGCAGTACTTC
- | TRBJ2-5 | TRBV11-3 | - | CASSLEEGIQETQYF | TGTGCCAGCAGCTTAGAGGAAGGGATTCAAGAGACCCAGTACTTC
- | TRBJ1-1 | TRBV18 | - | CASSPRSRADTEAFF | TGTGCCAGCTCACCACGATCACGGGCGGACACTGAAGCTTTCTTT
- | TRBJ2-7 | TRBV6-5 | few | CASRSRQGPTYEQYF | TGTGCCAGCAGATCTCGACAAGGCCCAACCTACGAGCAGTACTTC
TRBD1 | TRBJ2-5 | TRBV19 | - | CASSILTGTGQETQYF | TGTGCCAGTAGTATATTGACAGGGACCGGGCAAGAGACCCAGTACTTC
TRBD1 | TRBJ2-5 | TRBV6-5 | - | CASSYFGQGQETQYF | TGTGCCAGCAGTTACTTCGGACAGGGACAAGAGACCCAGTACTTC
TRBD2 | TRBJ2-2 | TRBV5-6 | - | CASSPSGRDVSGELFF | TGTGCCAGCAGCCCTAGCGGGAGGGACGTGTCCGGGGAGCTGTTTTTT
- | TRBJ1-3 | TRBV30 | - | CAWTRGAGNTIYF | TGTGCCTGGACCCGGGGGGCTGGAAACACCATATATTTT
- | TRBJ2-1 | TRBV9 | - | CASSFLAGNNEQFF | TGTGCCAGCAGTTTTCTCGCGGGTAACAATGAGCAGTTCTTC